Each of the 27 T cell receptor beta chains below was sequenced from the same sample in a study of blood T cell repertoires in COVID-19. The assay was immunoSEQ multiplex PCR, and TCRdb's table has in-frame clones only and misses some. The sample carries about 160,000 clones, over 90% recorded once. The sample comprised peripheral blood. These receptors were obtained from an older woman with COVID-19, enrolled during active disease.

This clone appeared a single time. The CDR3 spells CASSQGQAAYNEKLFF. The CDR3 coding sequence is TGTGCCAGCAGCCAGGGTCAGGCAGCTTATAATGAAAAACTGTTTTTT. The rearrangement joins TRBV28 to TRBJ1-4; maybe TRBD1 (5 bases). Germline loops: CDR1 MDHEN, CDR2 SYDVKM. Deletions cut 6 bases from V and 4 bases from J, with 18 bases between. The CDR3 loop spans 16 amino acids.

The chain links TRBV4-3 to TRBJ2-1; 10 nucleotides line up with TRBD2. The CDR3 consists of 17 residues. Germline loops: CDR1 LGHNA, CDR2 YSLEER. The V and J ends lost 0 bases and 8 bases, in that order; junction bases with no gene match: 10. CDR3 sequence: CASSQDTAGGPADEQFF. DNA for the CDR3: TGCGCCAGCAGCCAAGATACAGCGGGGGGGCCAGCTGATGAGCAGTTCTTC.

The chain links TRBV9 to TRBJ1-3, with D perhaps TRBD1 (6 bases). Germline V lookup: CDR1 SGDLS, CDR2 YYNGEE. V was clipped by 4 bases and J by 1 base, with 27 bases between them. The CDR3 runs to 20 residues. The DNA for the CDR3 is TGTGCCAGCAGCTCTCAAGGGGGACGGACTTTTCTTGGGTCTGGAAACACCATATATTTT. Translated: CASSSQGGRTFLGSGNTIYF.

Only a few counts were recorded for this clone. The same CDR3 is also encoded by other DNA sequences in this sample. In nucleotides, the CDR3 is TGCAGTGCTAGTACAGGAGTCAATCAGCCCCAGCATTTT. Translation gives CSASTGVNQPQHF. The chain carries TRBV20-1 and TRBJ1-5, with D perhaps TRBD1 (5 bases). Germline assignment: CDR1 DFQATT and CDR2 SNEGSKA (reference sequence). The CDR3 length is 13 residues. Trimming shortened V by 3 bases and J by 3 bases, and 9 bases separated the two germline ends.

This chain uses TRBV7-9 with TRBJ1-1, with unresolved D. The CDR3 runs to 14 residues. The germline V and J ends were trimmed by 5 bases and 3 bases, with 13 bases remaining between them. Germline CDR1 reads SEHNR; CDR2 reads FQNEAQ (reference sequence). CDR3 DNA: TGTGCCAGCAGCGTCCCGGGAGCCCACACTGAAGCTTTCTTT. This encodes CASSVPGAHTEAFF.

Here the CDR3 reads CASRNGGTMNTEAFF. The DNA for the CDR3 is TGTGCCAGCAGGAACGGGGGGACCATGAACACTGAAGCTTTCTTT. The V call is TRBV5-8, the J call TRBJ1-1; the D gene is possibly TRBD1 (5 bases). Trimming took 5 bases from V and 0 from J, leaving 14 bases between them. The CDR3 is made up of 15 amino acids. Germline V gene data show CDR1 as SGHTS and CDR2 as YDEGEE. The full variable domain, completed using reference TRBV5-8 and TRBJ1-1, is EAGVTQSPTHLIKTRGQQATLRCSPISGHTSVYWYQQALGLGLQFLLWYDEGEERNRGNFPPRFSGRQFPNYSSELNVNALELEDSALYLCASRNGGTMNTEAFFGQGTRLTVV.

The V gene is TRBV4-1, the J gene TRBJ1-5, with D possibly being TRBD1 (6 bases). Trimming removed 1 base at V and 0 bases at J, with 13 bases between. CDR1 and CDR2 (germline): MGHRA, YSYEKL. There are 17 residues in the CDR3. CDR3 residues: CASSQGGQIDSNQPQHF. The CDR3 coding sequence is TGCGCCAGCAGCCAAGGGGGGCAGATTGATAGCAATCAGCCCCAGCATTTT.

The rearrangement joins TRBV13 to TRBJ1-2; TRBD1 matches at 8 bases. The CDR3 is 14 amino acids. The V segment lost 5 bases and the J segment 4 bases; nucleotides outside the gene matches: 6. The V gene's germline CDR1 is PRHDT and CDR2 FYEKMQ (reference sequence). The CDR3 loop is CASSPGQGSYGYTF. Written as DNA, the CDR3 is TGTGCCAGCAGCCCCGGACAGGGCTCCTATGGCTACACCTTC.

This clone was found once. The CDR3: CASSQVRLSGGADTQYF. In DNA form, the CDR3 reads TGCGCCAGCAGCCAAGTAAGGTTAAGCGGGGGGGCAGATACGCAGTATTTT. V usage is TRBV4-1 and J usage is TRBJ2-3, with TRBD2 identical over 10 bases. V dropped 1 base and J dropped 4; count of bases not matched to a gene: 8. Germline V gene sequence: CDR1 MGHRA, CDR2 YSYEKL. The CDR3 loop spans 17 amino acids.

V is TRBV7-9 and J is TRBJ2-1; no clear D. The V end lost 8 bases, the J end lost 5 bases, and 4 bases lay between the germline ends. This CDR3 has 10 residues. Germline assignment: CDR1 SEHNR and CDR2 FQNEAQ (reference sequence). Here the CDR3 DNA reads TGTGCCAGCGGGCACAATGAGCAGTTCTTC. As protein: CASGHNEQFF.

V is TRBV5-5 and J is TRBJ1-6; 7 bases are a match to TRBD1. With 2 bases clipped from V and 5 bases from J, the junction kept 4 bases outside the gene matches. Germline V gene data show CDR1 as SGHKS and CDR2 as YYEKEE (reference sequence). The CDR3 runs 15 residues. The chain's CDR3 is CASSFQTGNNSPLHF. The CDR3 DNA sequence: TGTGCCAGCAGCTTCCAGACAGGGAATAATTCACCCCTCCACTTT. Full variable domain (outside the CDR3, taken from reference TRBV5-5 and TRBJ1-6): DAGVTQSPTHLIKTRGQQVTLRCSPISGHKSVSWYQQVLGQGPQFIFQYYEKEERGRGNFPDRFSARQFPNYSSELNVNALLLGDSALYLCASSFQTGNNSPLHFGNGTRLTVT.

The V call is TRBV4-2, the J call TRBJ2-1, with TRBD1 matching 10 bases. V was pared by 2 bases and J by 12 bases, with 13 bases of the junction left unmatched. The CDR3 is 16 amino acids. CDR1 and CDR2 (germline): LGHNA, YNFKEQ. CDR3 residues: CASSQQPGQGSPAQFF. The CDR3 region has the DNA TGTGCCAGCAGCCAACAACCGGGACAGGGGAGTCCTGCGCAGTTCTTC.

The chain uses TRBV9 and TRBJ1-1; D unclear. V shed 3 bases and J shed 1 base, with 4 bases lying between them. Germline V CDR1 and CDR2: SGDLS, YYNGEE. This CDR3 has 12 amino acids. For the CDR3, the DNA is TGTGCCAGCAGCGCCAGGAACACTGAAGCTTTCTTT. This sequence encodes CASSARNTEAFF.

V gene TRBV21-1 combines with J gene TRBJ2-2; TRBD1 is the table's D call and was not checked against the DNA. TRBV21-1 is annotated as a pseudogene. The CDR3 spans 16 residues. The CDR3 DNA reads as TGTGCCAGCAGCAAAGTAGGGGGACATATCACCGGGGAGCTGTTTTTT. Translated, it gives CASSKVGGHITGELFF.

The genes are TRBV9 and TRBJ1-4, with TRBD1 as a possible D gene (5 bases). Per germline, CDR1 SGDLS and CDR2 YYNGEE. This CDR3 is built from 13 residues. V lost 2 bases, J lost 7 bases, and 9 bases lay in between. The CDR3 DNA follows: TGTGCCAGCAGCGTCCAGGGTGGTGAAAAACTGTTTTTT. Its translation is CASSVQGGEKLFF.

This chain uses TRBV19 with TRBJ1-2; 8 bases fit TRBD1. The CDR3 extends over 15 amino acids. The germline gives CDR1 LNHDA, CDR2 SQIVND (reference sequence). The V and J ends lost 6 bases and 6 bases, in that order; junction bases with no gene match: 12. The CDR3 protein is CASSPTGEWSDGYTF. The DNA for the CDR3 is TGTGCCAGTAGCCCGACAGGGGAGTGGAGCGATGGCTACACCTTC.

The CDR3 is CASSLKGGYSGNTIYF. CDR3 sequence (DNA): TGTGCCAGCTCATTGAAGGGCGGGTATTCTGGAAACACCATATATTTT. The chain couples TRBV18 to TRBJ1-3; no clear D gene. In germline, CDR1 is KGHSH, CDR2 LQKENI. CDR3 length: 16 amino acids. Trimming cost V 5 bases and J 1 base, with 15 bases left between them.

The gene calls are TRBV5-6 and TRBJ2-3; TRBD2 matches 11 bases. Losses at the gene ends were 4 bases for V and 1 base for J; bases not matched to a gene: 5. Germline CDR1 reads SGHDT; CDR2 reads YYEEEE. This CDR3 region has 16 residues. The CDR3 sequence: CASSKKTSGGTDTQYF. The DNA for the CDR3 is TGTGCCAGCAGCAAGAAGACTAGCGGGGGCACAGATACGCAGTATTTT. Using reference TRBV5-6 and TRBJ2-3 for the parts outside the CDR3, the full variable domain is DAGVTQSPTHLIKTRGQQVTLRCSPKSGHDTVSWYQQALGQGPQFIFQYYEEEERQRGNFPDRFSGHQFPNYSSELNVNALLLGDSALYLCASSKKTSGGTDTQYFGPGTRLTVL.

The chain is built from TRBV29-1 and TRBJ2-7; possible D gene TRBD1, 6 bases. In germline, CDR1 is SQVTM, CDR2 ANQGSEA. This CDR3 comprises 13 residues. V lost 4 bases to trimming and J lost 7 bases, with 17 bases between them. The CDR3 nucleotides read TGCAGCGTTGGCAGGGGCCCGTCGATGGAGCAGTACTTC. This codes for CSVGRGPSMEQYF.

The chain combines TRBV19 with TRBJ1-2, with a weak D call TRBD1 (6 bases). Germline V gives CDR1 LNHDA, CDR2 SQIVND (reference sequence). Trimming pared 7 bases from V and 3 bases from J, leaving 24 bases between. This CDR3 is built from 17 residues. CDR3 residues: CASNPNPTGRRYYGYTF. In DNA form, the CDR3 reads TGTGCCAGTAACCCGAACCCGACAGGCCGGAGGTACTATGGCTACACCTTC.

The chain employs TRBV7-9 and TRBJ1-5, with D perhaps TRBD1 (5 bases). CDR3 length: 16 amino acids. Germline V gene sequence: CDR1 SEHNR, CDR2 FQNEAQ (reference sequence). V lost 3 bases to trimming and J lost 7 bases, with 19 bases between them. The CDR3 DNA reads as TGTGCCAGCAGCTTTTGGGCGCGGGGGAGAGAGCAGCCCCAGCATTTT. Its translation is CASSFWARGREQPQHF. Full variable domain (remainder filled in from reference TRBV7-9 and TRBJ1-5): DTGVSQNPRHKITKRGQNVTFRCDPISEHNRLYWYRQTLGQGPEFLTYFQNEAQLEKSRLLSDRFSAERPKGSFSTLEIQRTEQGDSAMYLCASSFWARGREQPQHFGDGTRLSIL.

The V call is TRBV9, the J call TRBJ1-2; 10 nucleotides match TRBD1. The germline V gene encodes CDR1 SGDLS and CDR2 YYNGEE. The trim removed 7 bases at V and 8 bases at J, leaving 14 bases unmatched. The CDR3 has 15 residues. The CDR3 nucleotides are TGTGCCAGCCACCCTAGACAGGGGGCTTCGGTAGGCTACACCTTC. Its translation is CASHPRQGASVGYTF.

The chain carries TRBV7-9 and TRBJ1-2, with 7 positions matching TRBD1. Germline CDR1 SEHNR, CDR2 FQNEAQ (reference sequence). Trimming removed 1 base from V and 5 bases from J; junction bases left unmatched: 4. This CDR3 has 14 amino acids. In DNA, the CDR3 is TGTGCCAGCAGCTTAGAGGGACAGCGGTATGGCTACACCTTC. Its translation is CASSLEGQRYGYTF.

This clone was detected once. This chain's CDR3 is CASSWGPNTGELFF. The CDR3 DNA follows: TGTGCCAGCAGTTGGGGGCCCAACACCGGGGAGCTGTTTTTT. This chain joins TRBV2 and TRBJ2-2; tentative D call: TRBD1 (6 bases). CDR3 length: 14 amino acids. V lost 5 bases and J 2 bases, leaving 9 bases between the germline ends. Per germline, CDR1 SNHLY and CDR2 FYNNEI.

The gene calls are TRBV3-1 (or the pseudogene TRBV3-2) and TRBJ1-6; no firm D call. The CDR3 sequence is 16 residues long. Trimming took 0 bases from V and 7 from J, leaving 13 bases between them. From germline, CDR1 is LGHDT and CDR2 YNNKEL (reference sequence). The DNA of the CDR3 is TGTGCCAGCAGCCAAGAGGGAGCAGCAAACAATTCACCCCTCCACTTT. It specifies CASSQEGAANNSPLHF.

Details on this clone: The junction and the germline gene differ at one end; a read error may be behind it. The rearrangement joins TRBV18 to TRBJ1-5, with D possibly matching TRBD1 (6 bases). Germline V gene sequence: CDR1 KGHSH, CDR2 LQKENI. The CDR3 is 13 residues long. The CDR3 loop is CASAQGTDQPQHF. The CDR3 DNA follows: TGTGCCAGCGCCCAGGGGACGGATCAACCCCAGCATTTT.

The rearrangement uses TRBV5-1 and TRBJ1-4; 8 nucleotides match TRBD1. Looked up from germline, CDR1 is SGHRS and CDR2 is YFSETQ. This CDR3 is 15 amino acids long. Trimming at V came to 4 bases and at J to 4 bases, leaving 6 bases not matched to a gene. CDR3 region: CASSSQGAGNEKLFF. CDR3 sequence (DNA): TGCGCCAGCAGCAGCCAGGGGGCAGGTAATGAAAAACTGTTTTTT.